The 24 T cell receptor beta chains presented below share a single source sample, sequenced in a study of blood T cell repertoires in COVID-19. TCRdb's table, derived via immunoSEQ multiplex PCR, lists solely in-frame clones and lacks some. The sample has around 130,000 clones; 82% are singletons. The material sequenced was peripheral blood. The origin of the receptors is a woman in her seventies with acute or convalescent COVID-19.

The chain employs TRBV21-1 and TRBJ1-3; no check of the table's D call, TRBD1, against the DNA was made. TRBV21-1 is reported as a pseudogene. The CDR3 loop spans 15 amino acids. The CDR3: CASFPAGVCGNTIYF. CDR3 in DNA: TGTGCCAGCTTTCCAGCAGGGGTCTGCGGAAACACCATATATTTT.

The chain carries TRBV3-1 (or the pseudogene TRBV3-2) and TRBJ1-5; 8 nucleotides align to TRBD1. There are 14 residues in the CDR3. Germline V gene data show CDR1 as LGHDT and CDR2 as YNNKEL (reference sequence). V gave up 5 bases and J gave up 4 bases; unmatched junction bases: 4. DNA for the CDR3: TGTGCCAGCAGCATTGGACAGGGAAATCAGCCCCAGCATTTT. It translates to CASSIGQGNQPQHF.

This clone has just a few counts. The chain has TRBV7-2 and TRBJ1-1, with D hard to call. Germline loops: CDR1 SGHTA, CDR2 FQGNSA. This CDR3 is 15 amino acids long. Trimming took 1 base from V and 7 from J, leaving 16 bases between them. CDR3: CASSLDFRSPSEAFF. DNA for the CDR3: TGTGCCAGCAGCTTAGATTTTCGGAGCCCAAGTGAAGCTTTCTTT.

This sequence joins TRBV1 and TRBJ2-7; the tabulated D call, TRBD2, remains unverified against the DNA. TRBV1 is a pseudogene locus. This CDR3 has 15 amino acids. The CDR3 protein is CTSSVRGGLSYEQYV. In DNA form, the CDR3 reads TGCACCAGCAGCGTCCGCGGGGGTCTCTCCTACGAGCAGTACGTC.

V is TRBV18 and J is TRBJ2-1; unclear D gene. Germline CDR1 and CDR2: KGHSH and LQKENI. This CDR3 contains 12 residues. Between the trimmed V and J ends, which lost 2 bases and 9 bases, there was a span of 8 bases. The CDR3 sequence is CASSPVVGEQFF. As DNA, the CDR3 is TGTGCCAGCTCACCAGTCGTCGGTGAGCAGTTCTTC.

The J gene is TRBJ1-1, the V gene TRBV27, with D possibly TRBD1 on 5 matching bases. The V end was cut by 0 bases, the J end by 0 bases, with 11 bases between. CDR1 and CDR2 (germline): MNHEY, SMNVEV (reference sequence). The CDR3 extends over 16 amino acids. Here the CDR3 reads CASSLSPGHLNTEAFF. CDR3 sequence (DNA): TGTGCCAGCAGTTTATCGCCAGGACACCTGAACACTGAAGCTTTCTTT.

CDR3 amino acids: CASSPSDREGYGYTF. The CDR3 coding sequence is TGTGCCAGCTCACCCTCGGACAGGGAAGGCTATGGCTACACCTTC. The chain links TRBV18 to TRBJ1-2; 8 bases match TRBD1. CDR1 KGHSH and CDR2 LQKENI come from the germline V gene. V dropped 3 bases and J dropped 4; count of bases not matched to a gene: 7. This CDR3 contains 15 residues. The full variable domain, in which reference TRBV18 and TRBJ1-2 provide the parts outside the CDR3, is NAGVMQNPRHLVRRRGQEARLRCSPMKGHSHVYWYRQLPEEGLKFMVYLQKENIIDESGMPKERFSAEFPKEGPSILRIQQVVRGDSAAYFCASSPSDREGYGYTFGSGTRLTVV.

The chain recombines TRBV10-3 with TRBJ1-2; the match to TRBD1 covers 8 bases. With 0 bases clipped from V and 5 bases from J, the junction kept 5 bases outside the gene matches. The CDR3 has 15 amino acids. Per the germline V gene, CDR1 is ENHRY and CDR2 is SYGVKD. CDR3: CAISESGTGLYGYTF. The CDR3 DNA is TGTGCCATCAGTGAGTCTGGGACAGGCTTGTATGGCTACACCTTC.

In its sample, this clone was seen a few times. The J gene is TRBJ1-1, the V gene TRBV2; 11 bases fit TRBD1. V was clipped by 4 bases and J by 5 bases; unmatched bases: 6. This CDR3 has 15 amino acids. Per the germline V gene, CDR1 is SNHLY and CDR2 is FYNNEI. The CDR3 here is CASSGPGTGGTEAFF. For the CDR3, the DNA is TGTGCCAGCAGTGGCCCCGGGACAGGGGGTACTGAAGCTTTCTTT.

The chain has TRBV19 and TRBJ2-7; maybe TRBD2 (6 bases). The germline CDR1 and CDR2 sequences are LNHDA and SQIVND (reference sequence). There are 13 residues in the CDR3. Trimming removed 5 bases from V and 6 bases from J, with 14 bases in between. The CDR3 nucleotides read TGTGCCAGTAGTCCAAGGGAGGTTTCCGAGCAGTACTTC. This translates into CASSPREVSEQYF.

V and J are TRBV7-9 and TRBJ1-2; D uncertain. Germline values: CDR1 SEHNR, CDR2 FQNEAQ (reference sequence). V lost 3 bases and J lost 4, with 15 bases in between. This CDR3 is built from 15 residues. CDR3 nucleotides: TGTGCCAGCAGCTTCAACCCCCCCTTAGTCTATGGCTACACCTTC. It encodes CASSFNPPLVYGYTF.

This clone has a handful of counts. This sequence joins TRBV4-3 and TRBJ2-4, with TRBD1 matching over 7 bases. The V gene's germline CDR1 is LGHNA and CDR2 YSLEER. Trimming took 4 bases from V and 1 from J; bases not matched to a gene: 4. The CDR3 length is 15 residues. CDR3 in DNA: TGCGCCAGCAGCCTGCTGACAGGGGCCAAAAACATTCAGTACTTC. Its translation is CASSLLTGAKNIQYF.

The chain joins TRBV5-1 to TRBJ1-1, with D uncertain. The CDR3 has 13 residues. Trimming pared 0 bases from V and 1 base from J, leaving 4 bases between. Per germline, CDR1 SGHRS and CDR2 YFSETQ. The CDR3 DNA is TGCGCCAGCAGCTTGGCAGAGAACACTGAAGCTTTCTTT. Its protein is CASSLAENTEAFF.

This clone appeared once. The chain employs TRBV18 and TRBJ1-6, with D unclear. V was clipped by 2 bases and J by 3 bases, with 11 bases between them. The CDR3 runs to 16 residues. Germline assignment: CDR1 KGHSH and CDR2 LQKENI. The CDR3 sequence is CASSPYSAGYNSPLHF. The CDR3 nucleotides read TGTGCCAGCTCACCATACTCAGCAGGCTATAATTCACCCCTCCACTTT. Supplemented by reference TRBV18 and TRBJ1-6, the full variable domain reads NAGVMQNPRHLVRRRGQEARLRCSPMKGHSHVYWYRQLPEEGLKFMVYLQKENIIDESGMPKERFSAEFPKEGPSILRIQQVVRGDSAAYFCASSPYSAGYNSPLHFGNGTRLTVT.

For the CDR3, the DNA is TGTGCCAGCAGCAGTTTAGAAGGATTAGCGGAGCAGTACGTC. Amino acids: CASSSLEGLAEQYV. The chain joins TRBV21-1 to TRBJ2-7; the table assigns TRBD2, which was not confirmed against the DNA. TRBV21-1 is shown as a pseudogene. The length of the CDR3 is 14 residues.

The J gene is TRBJ2-1, the V gene TRBV5-1, with 9 nucleotides matching TRBD2. Germline V CDR1 and CDR2: SGHRS, YFSETQ. CDR3 length equals 15 residues. Losses at the gene ends were 4 bases for V and 5 bases for J; bases not matched to a gene: 7. The CDR3 reads CASSMDSGGHNEQFF. CDR3 nucleotides: TGCGCCAGCAGCATGGATAGCGGGGGTCACAATGAGCAGTTCTTC.

CDR3 nucleotide sequence: TGTGCCAGCAGCCAAGGAAATCTGCGAGCTTTCTTT. This gives the protein CASSQGNLRAFF. V is TRBV14 and J is TRBJ1-1; D is unresolved. V lost 1 base to trimming and J lost 10 bases, with 10 bases between them. Looked up from germline, CDR1 is SGHDN and CDR2 is FVKESK. The length of the CDR3 is 12 residues.

The V call is TRBV11-3, the J call TRBJ1-3; 7 bases are a match to TRBD1. This CDR3 has 15 residues. Germline V lookup: CDR1 SGHNT, CDR2 YENEEA. The ends lost 3 bases at V and 0 bases at J; junction bases unmatched: 2. The CDR3 sequence: CASSFSGGSGNTIYF. The CDR3 DNA sequence: TGTGCCAGCAGCTTTTCAGGGGGCTCTGGAAACACCATATATTTT.

This clone was recorded a few times. The chain couples TRBV2 to TRBJ2-3, with D perhaps matching TRBD2 (5 bases). The CDR3 runs to 14 residues. CDR1 and CDR2 (germline): SNHLY, FYNNEI. Trimming shortened V by 5 bases and J by 2 bases, and 11 bases separated the two germline ends. CDR3 in amino acids: CASSYRRNTDTQYF. In DNA, the CDR3 is TGTGCCAGCAGTTACCGGAGGAACACAGATACGCAGTATTTT.

The chain carries TRBV3-1 (or the pseudogene TRBV3-2) and TRBJ1-4; weak D call: TRBD1 (5 bases). The CDR3 has 13 residues. Germline values: CDR1 LGHDT, CDR2 YNNKEL (reference sequence). V shed 5 bases and J shed 12 bases, with 16 bases lying between them. For the CDR3, the DNA is TGTGCCAGCAGCTACGGACGCGGAGGGGAACTGTTTTTT. It specifies CASSYGRGGELFF.

V is TRBV6-5 and J is TRBJ1-5; perhaps TRBD1 as D (6 bases). The CDR3 covers 13 residues. V was clipped by 8 bases and J by 7 bases, with 15 bases between them. Germline lookup yields CDR1 MNHEY and CDR2 SVGAGI. The CDR3 sequence: CASENRESQPQHF. The DNA of the CDR3 is TGTGCCAGCGAAAACAGGGAGTCGCAGCCCCAGCATTTT.

This clone was counted between two and nine times. This chain uses TRBV29-1 with TRBJ1-2, with a possible D match to TRBD1 (5 bases). V lost 3 bases, J lost 3 bases, and 17 bases lay in between. This CDR3 has 15 residues. Germline CDR1 reads SQVTM; CDR2 reads ANQGSEA. The CDR3 protein is CSVEAGLGGDYGYTF. CDR3 nucleotides: TGCAGCGTTGAGGCAGGCCTTGGAGGGGACTATGGCTACACCTTC.

This clone has a single count. This chain connects TRBV2 to TRBJ1-2, with TRBD1 as a possible D gene (6 bases). The ends were cut back, 10 bases at V and 2 bases at J, with 14 bases in the middle. The V gene's germline CDR1 is SNHLY and CDR2 FYNNEI. CDR3 length equals 13 residues. The CDR3 region is CATHRESNYGYTF. The DNA for the CDR3 is TGTGCCACACACAGGGAGTCCAACTATGGCTACACCTTC.

V gene TRBV4-3 combines with J gene TRBJ2-5; a possible D gene is TRBD1 (8 bases). V lost 2 bases and J 2 bases, leaving 12 bases between the germline ends. Per the germline V gene, CDR1 is LGHNA and CDR2 is YSLEER. The CDR3 totals 15 residues. The CDR3 sequence: CASSQNRGGQETQYF. CDR3 bases: TGCGCCAGCAGCCAAAACAGGGGGGGGCAAGAGACCCAGTACTTC.